These T cell receptor beta chains were read from a single sample in a study of blood T cell repertoires in COVID-19. Sequencing was performed with immunoSEQ multiplex PCR; in TCRdb, only in-frame clones are kept and a portion is missing. The table lists over 200,000 clones, 86% of them singletons, with around a tenth in the top ten. The sample comprised peripheral blood. These receptors originate from a man between 45 and 60 years old with COVID-19, enrolled during active disease. Both conserved end residues are part of each CDR3. A D gene is named only where the DNA matches it firmly. Only some rows state a clone size, as once, few, many or a class for expanded clones.

>TRBD2|NA|TRBJ2-1|TRBV5-4
CASSRTGGLYYNEQFF
TGTGCCAGCAGCAGGACGGGGGGGCTTTATTACAATGAGCAGTTCTTC
>TRBD1|NA|TRBJ2-5|TRBV6-5
CASGRDRGETQYF
TGTGCCAGCGGTCGAGACAGGGGAGAGACCCAGTACTTC
>NA|NA|TRBJ2-2|TRBV5-8
CASSLTTNTGELFF
TGTGCCAGCAGCCTGACAACGAACACCGGGGAGCTGTTTTTT
>TRBD1|NA|TRBJ2-7|TRBV19
CASSRKITGTGAYEQYF
TGTGCCAGTAGTAGAAAAATAACCGGGACAGGGGCCTACGAGCAGTACTTC
>TRBD1|NA|TRBJ2-7|TRBV10-1
CASRGQSYEQYF
TGCGCCAGCAGGGGACAGAGCTACGAGCAGTACTTC
>TRBD1|NA|TRBJ1-4|TRBV28
CASSTQRQGANEKLFF
TGTGCCAGCAGCACCCAACGGCAGGGGGCGAATGAAAAACTGTTTTTT
>TRBD1|NA|TRBJ2-1|TRBV12-3/TRBV12-4
CASSSPGTEDSFF
TGTGCCAGCAGTTCGCCCGGGACAGAGGATTCGTTCTTC
>NA|NA|TRBJ1-6|TRBV5-1
CASSLNRGSSYNSPLHF
TGCGCCAGCAGCTTGAATAGGGGGAGTTCTTATAATTCACCCCTCCACTTT
>NA|NA|TRBJ1-2|TRBV19
CASSIGRQGHGYTF
TGTGCCAGTAGTATAGGTCGGCAGGGACACGGCTACACCTTC
>TRBD1|NA|TRBJ1-4|TRBV4-3
CASSPEGAGPNEKLFF
TGCGCCAGCAGCCCCGAGGGGGCGGGTCCTAATGAAAAACTGTTTTTT
>NA|NA|TRBJ1-1|TRBV5-5
CASSTLRGYAEAFF
TGTGCCAGCAGCACCCTTCGGGGTTACGCTGAAGCTTTCTTT
>TRBD1|NA|TRBJ1-5|TRBV6-5
CASSYEGQGNQPQHF
TGTGCCAGCAGTTACGAGGGACAGGGAAATCAGCCCCAGCATTTT
>NA|NA|TRBJ2-7|TRBV7-9
CASSFDLSSYEQYF
TGTGCCAGCAGCTTTGATCTCAGCTCCTACGAGCAGTACTTC
>NA|few|TRBJ1-2|TRBV7-2
CASSLFPGWIYGYTF
TGTGCCAGCAGCTTATTTCCAGGCTGGATTTATGGCTACACCTTC
>NA|NA|TRBJ2-1|TRBV29-1
CSVPQLVPYNEQFF
TGCAGCGTGCCACAACTAGTCCCCTACAATGAGCAGTTCTTC
>TRBD1|NA|TRBJ2-3|TRBV18
CASSPVGDSFSTDTQYF
TGTGCCAGCTCACCCGTCGGGGACAGCTTTAGCACAGATACGCAGTATTTT
>TRBD1|NA|TRBJ1-1|TRBV19
CASSYTGTGGGNTEAFF
TGTGCCAGTAGTTACACCGGGACAGGGGGGGGAAACACTGAAGCTTTCTTT
>NA|NA|TRBJ2-6|TRBV19
CASSIIGTQGSGANVLTF
TGTGCCAGTAGTATAATAGGGACTCAAGGCTCTGGGGCCAACGTCCTGACTTTC
>TRBD1|NA|TRBJ1-3|TRBV28
CASRRGQGWTGNTIYF
TGTGCCAGCAGACGGGGACAGGGGTGGACTGGAAACACCATATATTTT
>TRBD1|many|TRBJ1-1|TRBV27
CASSDRGVNTEAFF
TGTGCCAGCAGTGACAGGGGAGTGAACACTGAAGCTTTCTTT
>TRBD1|NA|TRBJ2-2|TRBV18
CASSPQATGGMGTGELFF
TGTGCCAGCTCACCACAGGCGACAGGGGGCATGGGCACCGGGGAGCTGTTTTTT
>TRBD2|NA|TRBJ2-1|TRBV5-1
CASSGTSGGIYNEQFF
TGCGCCAGCAGCGGGACTAGCGGGGGGATATACAATGAGCAGTTCTTC
>TRBD1|NA|TRBJ1-1|TRBV7-3
CASSLRTGVNTEAFF
TGTGCCAGCAGCTTGAGGACAGGGGTGAACACTGAAGCTTTCTTT
>NA|NA|TRBJ1-2|TRBV7-9
CASSSAGAGDRSTF
TGTGCCAGCAGCTCAGCGGGGGCAGGGGACCGCTCCACCTTC
>NA|NA|TRBJ1-1|TRBV6-5
CASRGGPGNTEAFF
TGTGCCAGCAGGGGGGGACCGGGGAACACTGAAGCTTTCTTT
>NA|NA|TRBJ2-7|TRBV27
CASSSSFSYEQYF
TGTGCCAGCAGTTCTAGCTTCTCCTACGAGCAGTACTTC
>TRBD1|NA|TRBJ2-7|TRBV6-5
CASSFGQGISYEQYF
TGTGCCAGCAGTTTCGGACAGGGTATCTCCTACGAGCAGTACTTC
>TRBD1|NA|TRBJ2-7|TRBV30
CAWNPGTGLDEQYF
TGTGCCTGGAACCCCGGGACAGGGCTAGACGAGCAGTACTTC
>NA|NA|TRBJ2-7|TRBV18
CASSTDSSYEQYF
TGTGCCAGCTCAACTGACAGTTCCTACGAGCAGTACTTC
>TRBD1|NA|TRBJ2-2|TRBV10-3
CAISETGGNTGELFF
TGTGCCATCAGTGAGACAGGGGGGAACACCGGGGAGCTGTTTTTT
>TRBD1|NA|TRBJ1-3|TRBV18
CASSSGQVDPIYF
TGTGCCAGCTCTTCCGGACAGGTCGATCCCATATATTTT
>TRBD1|NA|TRBJ2-2|TRBV13
CASSLVGGADTGELFF
TGTGCCAGCAGCTTAGTAGGGGGCGCTGACACCGGGGAGCTGTTTTTT
>NA|NA|TRBJ1-1|TRBV19
CASRVGGETEAFF
TGTGCCAGTAGGGTGGGGGGGGAGACTGAAGCTTTCTTT
>TRBD1|NA|TRBJ1-4|TRBV10-3
CAISESTGSGEKLFF
TGTGCCATCAGTGAGTCGACAGGGAGCGGTGAAAAACTGTTTTTT
>TRBD1|NA|TRBJ1-1|TRBV2
CASSVGQGNTEAFF
TGTGCCAGCAGTGTGGGACAGGGGAACACTGAAGCTTTCTTT
>TRBD1|NA|TRBJ1-1|TRBV7-8
CASSSGTGVLGATEAFF
TGTGCCAGCAGCTCCGGGACAGGGGTACTCGGGGCCACTGAAGCTTTCTTT
>NA|NA|TRBJ2-7|TRBV15
CATSRERGYEQYF
TGTGCCACCAGCAGAGAGCGGGGCTACGAGCAGTACTTC
>NA|NA|TRBJ1-2|TRBV30
CAWSPLTLHYGYTF
TGTGCCTGGAGTCCTTTAACTCTCCACTATGGCTACACCTTC